The text below deals with one TCR beta chain. Germline V gene sequence: CDR1 SEHNR, CDR2 FQNEAQ (reference sequence). The CDR3 length is 15 residues. Next came a second PCR, run for about 6 to 12 cycles, which used a sample-barcoded 5' primer along with a J-beta primer mix. One entry per CDR3 protein, called by TCRdb with MiXCR from the 5' RACE reads. The sample holds about 1 million distinct CDR3 sequences, almost 25% seen once. This record belongs to a study of blood T cells in healthy people across ages. These data also formed part of another study, on T cells of mothers and their children.

The clonotype comes from a girl aged 2 to 9 in good health. The sequenced material came from blood. The chain employs TRBV7-9 and TRBJ2-5; 7 nucleotides align to TRBD2. The closer fit of TRBJ2-1 to the DNA end suggests the J call may be wrong. Here the CDR3 DNA reads TGTGCCAGCAGCTTAGTGGGGGAGGGCCGAAATGAGCAGTTCTTC. This gives the protein CASSLVGEGRNEQFF.